These 30 T cell receptor beta chains share one sample of origin, sequenced in a study of early T cells in non-severe SARS-CoV-2 infection. TCRdb fed the 5' RACE reads into MiXCR, producing one record per CDR3 protein. Among 50,000 to 60,000 distinct CDR3 sequences, about 6.4% were seen once, and the ten largest hold roughly 6%. The source was whole blood, collected at baseline. All receptors derive from an adult who was a healthcare worker with PCR-confirmed SARS-CoV-2 infection or an uninfected control (not recorded which).

This clonotype was counted only a few times. This chain joins TRBV20-1 and TRBJ1-1; D remains ambiguous. Trimming stripped 7 bases from V and 0 bases from J, with 9 bases between. The CDR3 totals 12 residues. The germline gives CDR1 DFQATT, CDR2 SNEGSKA (reference sequence). CDR3 in amino acids: CSGSPMNTEAFF. The CDR3 DNA is TGCAGTGGGAGCCCCATGAACACTGAAGCTTTCTTT.

This clonotype has at least ten counts. The chain has TRBV13 and TRBJ2-3; no definite D call. This CDR3 region has 14 residues. Trimming pared 4 bases from V and 2 bases from J, leaving 10 bases between. Germline V gene data show CDR1 as PRHDT and CDR2 as FYEKMQ (reference sequence). CDR3 nucleotide sequence: TGTGCCAGCAGCTACCCGGACCACACAGATACGCAGTATTTT. Translated, it gives CASSYPDHTDTQYF.

The rearrangement uses TRBV29-1 and TRBJ2-4; D call uncertain. The CDR3 runs to 13 residues. CDR1 and CDR2 (germline): SQVTM, ANQGSEA. The V gene lost 1 base and the J gene lost 2 bases, with 6 bases spanning the gap. CDR3 amino acids: CSVEGVTKNIQYF. CDR3 coding DNA: TGCAGCGTTGAAGGAGTGACCAAAAACATTCAGTACTTC.

This sequence joins TRBV5-1 and TRBJ1-1, with 11 nucleotides matching TRBD1. The V segment lost 4 bases and the J segment 5 bases; nucleotides outside the gene matches: 7. The V gene's germline CDR1 is SGHRS and CDR2 YFSETQ. CDR3 length: 15 amino acids. In DNA form, the CDR3 reads TGCGCCAGCAGCAACTCCGGGACAGGGGGAACTGAAGCTTTCTTT. It codes for CASSNSGTGGTEAFF. The entire variable domain, with the rest obtained from reference TRBV5-1 and TRBJ1-1, is as follows: KAGVTQTPRYLIKTRGQQVTLSCSPISGHRSVSWYQQTPGQGLQFLFEYFSETQRNKGNFPGRFSGRQFSNSRSEMNVSTLELGDSALYLCASSNSGTGGTEAFFGQGTRLTVV.

In this sample, this clonotype turned up a few times. This rearrangement joins TRBV6-5 to TRBJ2-7; D may be TRBD2 (5 bases). CDR3 length equals 13 residues. The V end was cut by 8 bases, the J end by 2 bases, with 13 bases between. Germline V gives CDR1 MNHEY, CDR2 SVGAGI. CDR3 bases: TGTGCCAGCCTCAAGGACGGGACCTACGAGCAGTACTTC. Translation gives CASLKDGTYEQYF.

The J gene is TRBJ1-1, the V gene TRBV15; possibly TRBD1 for D (5 bases). The V and J ends lost 9 bases and 4 bases respectively, with 18 bases between them. The CDR3 covers 14 residues. Germline CDR1 reads LNHNV; CDR2 reads YYDKDF (reference sequence). The CDR3 bases are TGTGCCACAGAACGCCTGGGGGAGGCCACTGAAGCTTTCTTT. Translation: CATERLGEATEAFF.

This clonotype was seen ten or more times. This CDR3 is CASSSQFRPNSPLHF. CDR3 nucleotides: TGTGCCAGCAGCTCGCAGTTCCGTCCCAATTCACCCCTCCACTTT. The chain combines TRBV7-2 with TRBJ1-6, with D unclear. CDR3 size: 15 residues. V was trimmed by 4 bases and J by 7 bases, leaving 14 bases between them. Per germline, CDR1 SGHTA and CDR2 FQGNSA.

This clonotype was seen at least ten times. This chain joins TRBV10-3 and TRBJ2-7; D might be TRBD1 (6 bases). Trimming took off 0 bases at V and 7 bases at J, with 10 bases between the two ends. This CDR3 is 13 amino acids long. Germline loops: CDR1 ENHRY, CDR2 SYGVKD. The CDR3 sequence is CAISESGRGEQYF. The DNA for the CDR3 is TGTGCCATCAGTGAGTCCGGAAGGGGGGAGCAGTACTTC.

The V gene is TRBV29-1, the J gene TRBJ2-3; D is unresolved. Looked up from germline, CDR1 is SQVTM and CDR2 is ANQGSEA. The CDR3 is 17 amino acids. The V end lost 5 bases, the J end lost 3 bases, and 24 bases lay between the germline ends. CDR3 DNA: TGCAGCGTTTCGGTAATGTCGGAGATTATGCGAACAGATACGCAGTATTTT. Its protein product is CSVSVMSEIMRTDTQYF.

This clonotype was seen repeatedly, ten times or more. The J gene is TRBJ2-5, the V gene TRBV7-9; 10 bases agree with TRBD1. J gave up 5 bases and V 5 bases, and 2 bases lay outside the gene matches. The CDR3 runs 13 residues. Germline CDR1 is SEHNR and CDR2 is FQNEAQ (reference sequence). The CDR3 DNA follows: TGTGCCAGCAGCCGGGGACAGGGGGAGACCCAGTACTTC. It is translated as CASSRGQGETQYF. Based on the CDR3 plus reference TRBV7-9 and TRBJ2-5, the full variable domain is DTGVSQNPRHKITKRGQNVTFRCDPISEHNRLYWYRQTLGQGPEFLTYFQNEAQLEKSRLLSDRFSAERPKGSFSTLEIQRTEQGDSAMYLCASSRGQGETQYFGPGTRLLVL.

This clonotype was picked up many times. The J gene is TRBJ1-3, the V gene TRBV7-2; possible D gene TRBD1, 6 bases. Germline-derived CDR1 and CDR2 are SGHTA and FQGNSA. The CDR3 covers 15 residues. V was pared by 3 bases and J by 4 bases, with 13 bases between. CDR3 in amino acids: CASSFRQGQGNTIYF. As DNA, the CDR3 is TGTGCCAGCAGCTTCCGTCAGGGGCAAGGAAACACCATATATTTT.

The rearrangement uses TRBV2 and TRBJ2-7; 8 bases are shared with TRBD2. This CDR3 region has 14 residues. Germline CDR1 reads SNHLY; CDR2 reads FYNNEI. Trimming took 4 bases from V and 3 from J; bases not matched to a gene: 5. CDR3 amino acids: CASSGGLAGYEQYF. CDR3 DNA sequence: TGTGCCAGCAGTGGCGGGCTAGCGGGCTACGAGCAGTACTTC.

This clonotype showed up many times. The gene calls are TRBV6-1 and TRBJ2-3; 10 bases align to TRBD2. After removal of 3 bases from V and 7 bases from J, the junction contained 7 bases not matched to a gene. The CDR3 spans 15 residues. Germline V gives CDR1 MNHNS, CDR2 SASEGT. The CDR3 reads CASSEGAGGLYTQYF. The CDR3 nucleotides are TGTGCCAGCAGTGAGGGAGCGGGGGGGCTTTATACGCAGTATTTT.

This clonotype has more than one count but fewer than ten. The genes are TRBV29-1 and TRBJ2-5; D may be TRBD2 (5 bases). The CDR3 has 12 amino acids. Deletions cut 4 bases from V and 5 bases from J, with 11 bases between. Germline lookup yields CDR1 SQVTM and CDR2 ANQGSEA. The CDR3: CSVGTSGETQYF. DNA of the CDR3: TGCAGCGTTGGAACTAGTGGGGAGACCCAGTACTTC.

This clonotype was seen many times. The V call is TRBV18, the J call TRBJ2-3, with D possibly being TRBD1 (5 bases). V lost 5 bases to trimming and J lost 1 base, with 10 bases between them. Per the germline V gene, CDR1 is KGHSH and CDR2 is LQKENI. This CDR3 contains 14 residues. CDR3 sequence (DNA): TGTGCCAGCTCATTTCAGACAGGCACAGATACGCAGTATTTT. This gives the protein CASSFQTGTDTQYF.

This clonotype was seen just once. V and J are TRBV21-1 and TRBJ2-3; the DNA was not used to check the table's D call, TRBD2. TRBV21-1 is noted as a pseudogene. The CDR3 has 15 residues. The CDR3 sequence: CASSKDRPCTDTQYF. The CDR3 coding sequence is TGTGCCAGCAGCAAAGACAGGCCCTGCACAGATACGCAGTATTTT.

The V and J genes are TRBV29-1 and TRBJ2-7, with D perhaps matching TRBD2 (6 bases). Germline-derived CDR1 and CDR2 are SQVTM and ANQGSEA. The CDR3 has 14 amino acids. V lost 6 bases and J lost 3, with 18 bases in between. The CDR3 bases are TGCAGCGTCGACTTCGAACACGGGGGCTACGAGCAGTACTTC. Its protein product is CSVDFEHGGYEQYF.

This clonotype was counted many times. The chain is built from TRBV7-2 and TRBJ2-2; D could derive from TRBD1 or TRBD2 (5 bases each). CDR1 and CDR2 (germline): SGHTA, FQGNSA. CDR3 size: 16 residues. Trimming pared 6 bases from V and 2 bases from J, leaving 16 bases between. In nucleotides, the CDR3 is TGTGCCAGCAGTCCCTACTCCGGGACCAACACCGGGGAGCTGTTTTTT. It translates to CASSPYSGTNTGELFF.

This clonotype was recorded a few times. CDR3 in amino acids: CASLVFGGPDYEQYF. The CDR3 DNA follows: TGTGCCAGCCTGGTATTCGGGGGCCCTGACTACGAGCAGTACTTC. J is TRBJ2-7 and V is TRBV2, with D possibly called TRBD1 or TRBD2 (6 bases each). The length of the CDR3 is 15 residues. The germline V and J ends were trimmed by 8 bases and 3 bases, with 20 bases remaining between them. Germline values: CDR1 SNHLY, CDR2 FYNNEI.

This clonotype came up many times. The rearrangement links TRBV10-3 to TRBJ1-3; 7 bases map to TRBD1. The J segment lost 2 bases and the V segment lost 5 bases, leaving 3 bases of the junction unmatched. In germline, CDR1 is ENHRY, CDR2 SYGVKD. The CDR3 extends over 14 amino acids. CDR3 loop: CAISLQGAGNTIYF. CDR3 coding DNA: TGTGCCATCAGTCTCCAGGGGGCTGGAAACACCATATATTTT.

This clonotype occurred many times. The chain couples TRBV19 to TRBJ1-5; the D gene is possibly TRBD1 (5 bases). This CDR3 has 18 residues. V was pared by 4 bases and J by 2 bases, with 21 bases between. CDR1 is LNHDA, CDR2 SQIVND, per germline (reference sequence). The CDR3 loop reads CASSKPLSGTFGNQPQHF. In DNA form, the CDR3 reads TGTGCCAGTAGTAAGCCTTTATCCGGGACGTTCGGCAATCAGCCCCAGCATTTT.

The sample holds many counts of this clonotype. The V gene is TRBV10-3, the J gene TRBJ2-1; 12 nucleotides agree with TRBD2. J lost 7 bases, V lost 7 bases, and 11 bases had no gene match. Germline V lookup: CDR1 ENHRY, CDR2 SYGVKD. The CDR3 runs 16 residues. The DNA for the CDR3 is TGTGCCATCAACCCTAGCGGGGGGGCTGGGAGGAATGAGCAGTTCTTC. Translating it yields CAINPSGGAGRNEQFF.

This chain uses TRBV7-9 with TRBJ1-6; D perhaps matches TRBD1 (6 bases). The CDR3 spans 14 residues. Trimming left V 5 bases short and J 8 bases short, with 13 bases between. Germline CDR1 reads SEHNR; CDR2 reads FQNEAQ (reference sequence). The CDR3 bases are TGTGCCAGCAGCCCCGGACAGATAGATTCACCCCTCCACTTT. This sequence encodes CASSPGQIDSPLHF.

This clonotype was counted between two and nine times. The chain uses TRBV20-1 and TRBJ1-2, with TRBD1 matching over 7 bases. This CDR3 spans 12 amino acids. The germline V gene has CDR1 DFQATT and CDR2 SNEGSKA (reference sequence). The ends lost 6 bases at V and 4 bases at J; junction bases unmatched: 5. Here the CDR3 DNA reads TGCAGTGCATACAGGGGTGGCTATGGCTACACCTTC. As protein: CSAYRGGYGYTF.

This clonotype was seen repeatedly, ten times or more. The chain joins TRBV12-3 or TRBV12-4 to TRBJ2-5; TRBD2 aligns across 9 bases. V gave up 4 bases and J gave up 1 base; unmatched junction bases: 10. The CDR3 covers 17 residues. CDR3 amino acids: CASSSSYLAGAQETQYF. The DNA for the CDR3 is TGTGCCAGCAGTTCGTCCTACTTAGCGGGGGCCCAAGAGACCCAGTACTTC.

Ten or more counts support this clonotype. The chain carries TRBV10-1 and TRBJ2-1; D remains ambiguous. The CDR3 is 13 residues long. Germline V gene data show CDR1 as WNHNN and CDR2 as SYGVQD (reference sequence). V was pared by 7 bases and J by 10 bases, with 17 bases between. As DNA, the CDR3 is TGCGCCAGCACCCTCAACCTTAGGAGCGAGCAGTTCTTC. It is translated as CASTLNLRSEQFF.

This clonotype showed up just a few times. This chain joins TRBV6-5 and TRBJ1-2, with D unclear. CDR1 MNHEY and CDR2 SVGAGI come from the germline V gene. The V and J ends lost 2 bases and 7 bases respectively, with 17 bases between them. The CDR3 runs 15 residues. The CDR3 region is CASSYGSVTPRGYTF. The CDR3 DNA follows: TGTGCCAGCAGTTACGGTTCAGTGACACCGCGTGGCTACACCTTC.

This clonotype has a count of ten or more. The gene calls are TRBV20-1 and TRBJ1-2; D unclear. The CDR3 is 13 residues long. The ends were cut back, 1 base at V and 2 bases at J, with 8 bases in the middle. Germline CDR1 is DFQATT and CDR2 is SNEGSKA (reference sequence). In nucleotides, the CDR3 is TGCAGTGCTAGAGCTCGCAGCAACTATGGCTACACCTTC. Its protein is CSARARSNYGYTF.

Only a few counts were recorded for this clonotype. CDR3 loop: CAFRQGSWKTQYF. In nucleotides, the CDR3 is TGTGCCTTCCGACAGGGTAGTTGGAAGACCCAGTACTTC. The rearrangement uses TRBV30 and TRBJ2-5; 7 bases match TRBD1. The CDR3 length is 13 residues. Germline V gives CDR1 GTSNPN, CDR2 SVGIG (reference sequence). V lost 7 bases to trimming and J lost 6 bases; unmatched junction nucleotides: 11.

This clonotype was counted ten times or more. The CDR3 DNA reads as TGCAGTGCTAGAGGGGAGGGCTCCTACGAGCAGTACTTC. This encodes CSARGEGSYEQYF. The V gene is TRBV20-1, the J gene TRBJ2-7, with 7 bases identical to TRBD2. This CDR3 comprises 13 residues. In germline, CDR1 is DFQATT, CDR2 SNEGSKA (reference sequence). Trimming took 1 base from V and 0 from J; bases not matched to a gene: 0.